The present T cell receptor (beta chain) was sequenced within a study of identical twins. Whole-study findings and limits: Twin pairs' shared out-of-frame alpha sequences were enriched in low generation probability.

TCRdb used MiXCR to reprocess the 5' RACE reads, holding one entry per CDR3 protein. The sample lists fewer than 900,000 distinct CDR3 sequences, over 20% occurring once. This clonotype was picked up a small number of times. Its antigen is not known. Trimming cost V 2 bases and J 8 bases, with 8 bases left between them. This CDR3 is 12 amino acids long. The same data also contributed to another study, on T cells expressing NK-cell markers.

Input material: PBMCs. V usage is TRBV12-3 or TRBV12-4 and J usage is TRBJ2-3; D not certain. This receptor was obtained from a woman aged 18-29 years in good health. The CDR3 DNA sequence: TGTGCCAGCAGTTTATCCGGAGCTACGCAGTATTTT. Protein product: CASSLSGATQYF.